This T cell receptor beta chain came from a study of blood T cell repertoires in COVID-19. Study at large: The United States, Italy and Spain provided the acute and convalescent COVID-19 samples. PBMCs, B-cell-depleted T cells, or T cells provided the cDNA or gDNA that made up the material.

V lost 4 bases and J 4 bases, leaving 19 bases between the germline ends. CDR1 and CDR2 (germline): KGHDR, SFDVKD. The CDR3 is made up of 16 amino acids. Original handling: Nucleated cell number was recorded as an estimate derived from reference gene primer amplification. TCRdb's copy holds only in-frame clones and misses some; the assay was immunoSEQ multiplex PCR. V, J and clone size are those of that table, while D and trimming were read from the DNA. The sample includes roughly 100,000 clones, approximately 85% of them seen just once. The sample consisted of peripheral blood. V and J are TRBV24-1 and TRBJ2-7; the D gene is possibly TRBD2 (6 bases). This clonotype was obtained from a man aged 45-65 years with acute or convalescent COVID-19. The CDR3 bases are TGTGCCACCAGTGACCAAAGCAAAGCGGGTTTTTACGAGCAGTACTTC. As protein: CATSDQSKAGFYEQYF.